This T cell receptor beta chain was captured in a study of vaccination effects on CD4 cells after COVID-19. Overall study: Samples that were drawn after vaccination came a median of 72 days after the second dose.

As to this clone: Its target is unknown.

Measured with immunoSEQ multiplex PCR; TCRdb has only the in-frame clones, and not every one. The profile shows about 73,000 clones, 73% of them singletons. V dropped 4 bases and J dropped 4 bases, with 12 bases sitting between them. The length of the CDR3 is 14 residues. CDR1 is MGHRA and CDR2 is YSYEKL in the germline V gene. After roughly 10 days in culture, the CD4+ T cells were isolated. As their vaccination, participants received two doses of either BNT162b2 or mRNA-1273. Overall study results and limits: There was only 1 of 255 vaccine-induced clones in healthy vaccinees that cross-reacted with common cold coronaviruses. Marked contraction was observed in infection-induced and vaccine-induced clones late after vaccination. Few convalescent patients were included, and no early post-infection timepoints were sampled.

This chain connects TRBV4-1 to TRBJ2-3, with unresolved D. The sample consisted of CD4+ T cells from PBMCs cultured without peptide, taken after COVID-19 vaccination. The origin of this receptor is a human donor who received a COVID-19 vaccine. In DNA, the CDR3 is TGCGCCAGCAGCCGAGGTGGGTGGGCAGATACGCAGTATTTT. This codes for CASSRGGWADTQYF.